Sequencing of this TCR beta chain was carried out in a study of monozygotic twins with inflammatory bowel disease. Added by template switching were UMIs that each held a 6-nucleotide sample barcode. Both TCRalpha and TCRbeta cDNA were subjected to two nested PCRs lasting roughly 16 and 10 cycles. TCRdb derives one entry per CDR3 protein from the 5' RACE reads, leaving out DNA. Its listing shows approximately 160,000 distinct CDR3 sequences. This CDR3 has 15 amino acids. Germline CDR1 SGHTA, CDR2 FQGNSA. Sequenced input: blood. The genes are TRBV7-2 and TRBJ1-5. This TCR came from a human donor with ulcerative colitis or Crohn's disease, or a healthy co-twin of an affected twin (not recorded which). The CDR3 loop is CASSLASYSNQLQQF.